This is a list of T cell receptor beta chains from one sample in a study of blood T cell repertoires in COVID-19. Assay used: immunoSEQ multiplex PCR; TCRdb lists only in-frame clones, some missing. The sample records about 270,000 clones, approximately 81% being singletons. Sequenced sample: peripheral blood. The receptor source for this set is a woman younger than 35 with acute or convalescent COVID-19. CDR3s include the opening cysteine and the closing phenylalanine or tryptophan. A D gene is named only where the DNA matches it firmly. Clone sizes are given selectively: once, few, many, or a class where the clone is expanded.

>TRBJ2-7|.|TRBV9|.
TGTGCCAGCAGCGTAGGGAAAGGGGACGAGCAGTACTTC
CASSVGKGDEQYF
>TRBJ1-2|once|TRBV19|.
TGTGCCAGTAGACGGACACAAAACAACTATGGCTACACCTTC
CASRRTQNNYGYTF
>TRBJ1-6|.|TRBV7-9|TRBD1
TGTGCCAGCAGCTTAGAGGAAGGGGGCCGTTCACCCCTCCACTTT
CASSLEEGGRSPLHF
>TRBJ2-5|once|TRBV19|.
TGTGCCAGTAGTGAGGACTACCAAGAGACCCAGTACTTC
CASSEDYQETQYF
>TRBJ2-2|.|TRBV3-1/TRBV3-2|TRBD2
TGTGCCAGCGCGACAGCGGGAGTACGGAAGAACACCGGGGAGCTGTTTTTT
CASATAGVRKNTGELFF
>TRBJ2-1|.|TRBV13|.
TGTGCCAGCAGCTTAGGAGGTCTAGCAACGTACAATGAGCAGTTCTTC
CASSLGGLATYNEQFF
>TRBJ1-2|.|TRBV25-1|.
TGTGCCAGCAGTGAATTTTTTGTGGGACACAATTGGGATGGCTACACCTTC
CASSEFFVGHNWDGYTF
>TRBJ1-1|.|TRBV19|TRBD1
TGTGCCAGTAGTACGCGACAGGGAGGAGTGAACACTGAAGCTTTCTTT
CASSTRQGGVNTEAFF
>TRBJ2-1|.|TRBV9|.
TGTGCCAGCACCAACGAGGGCGGGGCCGACTCCTACAATGAGCAGTTCTTC
CASTNEGGADSYNEQFF
>TRBJ1-2|.|TRBV6-5|TRBD1
TGTGCCAGCAGTTACGCTAACAGGGGGCAGGGCTATGGCTACACCTTC
CASSYANRGQGYGYTF
>TRBJ2-7|.|TRBV4-2|.
TGTGCCAGCAGCCAAGATAAGCTTTCCTACGAGCAGTACTTC
CASSQDKLSYEQYF
>TRBJ2-6|few|TRBV3-1/TRBV3-2|TRBD1
TGTGCCAGCAGCCGCTCCGGGACAGGGGGCAGTGTCCTGACTTTC
CASSRSGTGGSVLTF
>TRBJ2-7|.|TRBV7-6|TRBD2
TGTGCCAGCAGCTTAGTCGGGGGACTAGCGGGAGGGCCCGAGCAGTACTTC
CASSLVGGLAGGPEQYF
>TRBJ2-1|.|TRBV28|.
TGTGCCAGCAGTTTTAAGGCGGTACCCTCCTACAATGAGCAGTTCTTC
CASSFKAVPSYNEQFF
>TRBJ1-1|.|TRBV12-3/TRBV12-4|.
TGTGCCAGCATCTTTGGGACAAGCGGAGCTTTCTTT
CASIFGTSGAFF
>TRBJ1-2|.|TRBV18|TRBD1
TGTGCCAGCTCACCGGCTACAGGGGCTGGCTATGGCTACACCTTC
CASSPATGAGYGYTF
>TRBJ1-1|.|TRBV20-1|.
TGCAGTGCTAATGAAGGGAGGGTCACTGAAGCTTTCTTT
CSANEGRVTEAFF
>TRBJ1-5|.|TRBV18|.
TGTGCCAGCTCACCATGGACGGGGTCGGATCAGCCCCAGCATTTT
CASSPWTGSDQPQHF
>TRBJ2-7|.|TRBV10-1|.
TGCGCCGGTAGGATCGGGAACGACGAGCAGTACTTC
CAGRIGNDEQYF
>TRBJ2-7|.|TRBV5-4|TRBD2
TGTGCCAGCAGCTTCGAGCGGGAGGTTTACGAGCAGTACTTC
CASSFEREVYEQYF
>TRBJ1-3|.|TRBV30|.
TGTGCCTGGACCCTTGGGAGGGGTTCGGGAAACACCATATATTTT
CAWTLGRGSGNTIYF
>TRBJ2-7|few|TRBV7-2|.
TGTGCCAGCAGCTGGTCCACATCCTACGAGCAGTACTTC
CASSWSTSYEQYF
>TRBJ1-5|.|TRBV29-1|.
TGCAGCGTGGGAGAAGGTCGACAGCCCCAGCATTTT
CSVGEGRQPQHF